The present entry profiles one T cell receptor beta chain with its context. The entry originates in a study of CD8 T cells in Susac syndrome. CDR3 length: 10 amino acids. V shed 7 bases and J shed 6 bases, with 4 bases lying between them. Per the germline V gene, CDR1 is MNHEY and CDR2 is SVGEGT. With random hexamers, 0.5 to 1 ug RNA was reverse transcribed. Across 54 Vbeta and 13 Jbeta, TCR beta CDR3 was amplified with immunoSEQ multiplex PCR. Via MiXCR, TCRdb re-called the immunoSEQ multiplex PCR reads, giving one row per CDR3 protein. The top ten clones hold 0.15% to 0.2% of a sample with 150,000 to 180,000 distinct CDR3 sequences, approximately 95% of them seen once. TCR beta was sequenced from blood CD8+ and CD4+ T cells. Patients with Susac syndrome met the recently defined diagnostic criteria for definite or probable disease.

The sequence derives from a human donor with Susac syndrome. Input material: CD4+ T cells from PBMCs. This chain links TRBV6-2 or TRBV6-3 with TRBJ2-4; D unclear. This chain's CDR3 is CASTPNIQYF. The CDR3 coding sequence is TGTGCCAGCACCCCAAACATTCAGTACTTC.